This is a list of T cell receptor beta chains from one sample in a study of graft-versus-host responses after intestinal transplantation. For these receptors, no antigen is known. Libraries were prepared by immunoSEQ multiplex PCR; TCRdb keeps only in-frame clonotypes and omits some of them. In the table there are 90,000 to 150,000 clones, around 93% of which are singletons. The source material was unstimulated CD4+ T cells sorted from spleen or lymph node cells, sampled before intestinal transplant. These receptors were collected from a human donor who received an intestinal transplant. The CDR3 runs from the conserved cysteine through the conserved F or W. A D gene is named only where the DNA matches it firmly. The listing skips clone size in some rows; elsewhere it reads once, few, many or a size class.

V	J	size	D	CDR3	DNA
TRBV7-8	TRBJ2-5	.	.	CASSLHYEQETQYF	TGTGCCAGCAGCTTACATTACGAACAAGAGACCCAGTACTTC
TRBV7-2	TRBJ1-4	.	.	CASSLYVATNEKLFF	TGTGCCAGCAGCTTATATGTTGCAACTAATGAAAAACTGTTTTTT
TRBV7-9	TRBJ1-5	.	.	CASSSPGGQPQHF	TGTGCCAGCAGCTCTCCGGGGGGTCAGCCCCAGCATTTT
TRBV5-1	TRBJ2-4	once	.	CASSPSELQGRAKNIQYF	TGCGCCAGCAGCCCTAGTGAATTACAGGGGAGGGCCAAAAACATTCAGTACTTC
TRBV2	TRBJ2-3	.	TRBD2	CASRGLVGDTQYF	TGTGCCAGCAGGGGACTAGTAGGGGATACGCAGTATTTT
TRBV11-3	TRBJ2-5	.	.	CASSLMSQETQYF	TGTGCCAGCAGCTTAATGAGCCAAGAGACCCAGTACTTC
TRBV6-5	TRBJ1-1	.	.	CASSFEFLTSEAFF	TGTGCCAGCAGTTTTGAGTTTCTCACGTCTGAAGCTTTCTTT
TRBV14	TRBJ1-2	.	.	CASSQLEQVGYTF	TGTGCCAGCAGCCAATTAGAGCAGGTTGGCTACACCTTC
TRBV28	TRBJ2-5	once	.	CASSYTGRVRETQYF	TGTGCCAGCAGTTATACAGGCAGGGTCCGGGAGACCCAGTACTTC
TRBV9	TRBJ2-1	.	.	CASSPMPGIYNEQFF	TGTGCCAGCAGCCCCATGCCGGGGATCTACAATGAGCAGTTCTTC
TRBV9	TRBJ2-3	.	TRBD2	CASSVGGSRTDTQYF	TGTGCCAGCAGCGTCGGCGGGAGTCGTACAGATACGCAGTATTTT
TRBV18	TRBJ2-2	.	TRBD1	CASSRDRAFTGELFF	TGTGCCAGCTCACGGGACAGAGCCTTCACCGGGGAGCTGTTTTTT
TRBV27	TRBJ2-2	.	.	CASGKQGNTGELFF	TGTGCCAGCGGTAAACAGGGGAACACCGGGGAGCTGTTTTTT
TRBV2	TRBJ2-1	.	.	CASMLTRRGNEQFF	TGTGCCAGCATGCTGACTAGGAGGGGTAATGAGCAGTTCTTC
TRBV10-1	TRBJ1-5	once	.	CASSRAGKDQPQHF	TGCGCCAGCAGTAGGGCAGGGAAGGATCAGCCCCAGCATTTT
TRBV5-1	TRBJ2-5	.	.	CASSSSQETQYF	TGCGCCAGCAGCTCCTCTCAAGAGACCCAGTACTTC
TRBV6-4	TRBJ1-5	.	TRBD1	CASTESRDRDSNQPQHF	TGTGCCAGCACTGAAAGCCGGGACAGGGATAGCAATCAGCCCCAGCATTTT
TRBV6-1	TRBJ2-7	.	TRBD1	CASSGTGVYEQYF	TGTGCCAGCAGTGGGACAGGGGTGTACGAGCAGTACTTC
TRBV28	TRBJ1-3	.	.	CASSYWTAGNTIYF	TGTGCCAGCAGTTACTGGACAGCCGGAAACACCATATATTTT
TRBV28	TRBJ2-5	.	TRBD1	CASWARDRKQETQYF	TGTGCCAGCTGGGCCCGGGACAGAAAACAAGAGACCCAGTACTTC
TRBV30	TRBJ2-6	.	.	CAWSRQGANVLTF	TGTGCCTGGAGTCGGCAGGGCGCCAACGTCCTGACTTTC
TRBV30	TRBJ2-3	.	.	CAWSPRDTQYF	TGTGCCTGGAGCCCCCGAGATACGCAGTATTTT
TRBV2	TRBJ2-3	once	TRBD2	CASSRGGRIADTQYF	TGTGCCAGCAGCCGGGGGGGACGGATTGCAGATACGCAGTATTTT
TRBV28	TRBJ1-5	.	.	CASTSPGESFTNQPQHF	TGTGCCAGCACCTCCCCAGGGGAAAGTTTCACCAATCAGCCCCAGCATTTT
TRBV5-1	TRBJ2-5	.	.	CASSLNQETQYF	TGCGCCAGCAGCTTGAATCAAGAGACCCAGTACTTC
TRBV20-1	TRBJ2-5	.	.	CSANRGETQYF	TGCAGTGCTAATAGGGGAGAGACCCAGTACTTC
TRBV30	TRBJ2-7	.	TRBD2	CAWSPPYSGRSEQYF	TGTGCCTGGAGTCCACCCTATAGCGGGAGGTCCGAGCAGTACTTC
TRBV5-1	TRBJ2-3	.	TRBD2	CASSARLAGPTDTQYF	TGCGCCAGCAGCGCCCGACTAGCGGGACCCACAGATACGCAGTATTTT
TRBV5-1	TRBJ2-7	once	.	CASSFLEESDEQYF	TGCGCCAGCAGCTTTTTAGAAGAGTCAGACGAGCAGTACTTC
TRBV6-5	TRBJ2-7	.	TRBD2	CASSLSLAREQYF	TGTGCCAGCAGCCTGTCACTAGCGCGGGAGCAGTACTTC
TRBV7-9	TRBJ1-3	.	.	CASSLAWGTAGNTIYF	TGTGCCAGCAGCTTAGCTTGGGGGACGGCTGGAAACACCATATATTTT
TRBV5-1	TRBJ1-2	.	TRBD1	CASSLEPGQNNYGYTF	TGCGCCAGCAGCTTGGAACCGGGACAGAATAACTATGGCTACACCTTC
TRBV5-1	TRBJ2-3	.	TRBD2	CASSLGLTSGSSTDTQYF	TGCGCCAGCAGTCTGGGACTGACGAGCGGGAGTAGCACAGATACGCAGTATTTT
TRBV30	TRBJ2-5	.	TRBD2	CAWSGLAGETQYF	TGTGCCTGGAGTGGACTAGCGGGAGAGACCCAGTACTTC
TRBV7-2	TRBJ2-1	few	TRBD1	CASRPPGTGNNEQFF	TGTGCCAGCAGACCCCCCGGGACAGGGAACAATGAGCAGTTCTTC
TRBV6-5	TRBJ2-7	once	.	CASRSIRDLVYEQYF	TGTGCCAGCAGGTCGATCCGGGACCTCGTCTACGAGCAGTACTTC
TRBV6-5	TRBJ2-7	.	.	CASSDIPSVYEQYF	TGTGCCAGCAGTGATATTCCTAGCGTCTACGAGCAGTACTTC
TRBV30	TRBJ2-7	.	TRBD1	CAWSVGGTSYEQYF	TGTGCCTGGAGTGTAGGGGGCACCTCCTACGAGCAGTACTTC
TRBV11-3	TRBJ2-5	.	.	CASSLDNLSETQYF	TGTGCCAGCAGCTTAGATAACCTCTCAGAGACCCAGTACTTC
TRBV5-6	TRBJ2-7	.	.	CASAFWRGYEQYF	TGTGCCAGCGCATTTTGGAGGGGCTACGAGCAGTACTTC
TRBV10-3	TRBJ2-3	.	.	CAISEGRGLNTDTQYF	TGTGCCATCAGTGAAGGGCGGGGCCTCAACACAGATACGCAGTATTTT
TRBV7-3	TRBJ1-1	.	.	CASSLGVTTEAFF	TGTGCCAGCAGCTTAGGCGTAACGACTGAAGCTTTCTTT
TRBV7-9	TRBJ2-2	.	.	CASRAANTGELFF	TGTGCCAGCAGGGCGGCGAACACCGGGGAGCTGTTTTTT
TRBV5-1	TRBJ2-7	.	.	CASSFGGGYEQYF	TGCGCCAGCAGCTTTGGGGGCGGCTACGAGCAGTACTTC
TRBV14	TRBJ2-2	.	.	CASSQISMRAELFF	TGTGCCAGCAGCCAAATTTCCATGCGGGCGGAGCTGTTTTTT
TRBV5-5	TRBJ2-7	.	TRBD2	CASSFRGGVFAYEQYF	TGTGCCAGCAGCTTTCGGGGGGGGGTCTTTGCCTACGAGCAGTACTTC
TRBV5-8	TRBJ2-7	.	TRBD1	CASSGQAPTILEQYF	TGTGCCAGCAGCGGACAGGCACCAACGATCCTCGAGCAGTACTTC
TRBV11-3	TRBJ2-7	.	TRBD1	CASGTGYEQYF	TGTGCCAGTGGGACAGGCTACGAGCAGTACTTC
TRBV7-6	TRBJ2-2	.	.	CASSLRSQGTGELFF	TGTGCCAGCAGCTTAAGGAGTCAGGGCACCGGGGAGCTGTTTTTT
TRBV6-5	TRBJ2-5	.	.	CASSERPQETQYF	TGTGCCAGCAGTGAAAGGCCCCAAGAGACCCAGTACTTC
TRBV29-1	TRBJ2-3	.	.	CSVVRARSTDTQYF	TGCAGCGTTGTGAGGGCGAGAAGCACAGATACGCAGTATTTT
TRBV27	TRBJ2-1	.	TRBD2	CASRRIAGSSYNEQFF	TGTGCCAGCAGGCGGATAGCGGGAAGCTCCTACAATGAGCAGTTCTTC
TRBV27	TRBJ2-3	.	TRBD2	CASSTSGGFTDTQYF	TGTGCCAGCAGTACTAGCGGGGGATTCACAGATACGCAGTATTTT